The entry that follows covers one TCR beta chain sequence. The data were taken from a study of blood T cell repertoires in COVID-19. Study details: Both acute and convalescent COVID-19 samples were obtained from the United States, Italy and Spain.

The method was immunoSEQ multiplex PCR; TCRdb's version includes in-frame clones alone and lacks a portion of them. The data show 260,000 or so clones, with around 90% seen just once and more than 7.5% held by the top ten. Germline V gives CDR1 KGHDR, CDR2 SFDVKD. The CDR3 extends over 16 amino acids. V gave up 5 bases and J gave up 4 bases; unmatched junction bases: 10. The sample taken for sequencing was peripheral blood. This receptor was taken from a young man with active or convalescent COVID-19. The chain recombines TRBV24-1 with TRBJ1-5; TRBD1 aligns across 7 bases. CDR3 bases: TGTGCCACCAGTGGCACCCGGGACAGTCAAAATCAGCCCCAGCATTTT. It yields the protein CATSGTRDSQNQPQHF.